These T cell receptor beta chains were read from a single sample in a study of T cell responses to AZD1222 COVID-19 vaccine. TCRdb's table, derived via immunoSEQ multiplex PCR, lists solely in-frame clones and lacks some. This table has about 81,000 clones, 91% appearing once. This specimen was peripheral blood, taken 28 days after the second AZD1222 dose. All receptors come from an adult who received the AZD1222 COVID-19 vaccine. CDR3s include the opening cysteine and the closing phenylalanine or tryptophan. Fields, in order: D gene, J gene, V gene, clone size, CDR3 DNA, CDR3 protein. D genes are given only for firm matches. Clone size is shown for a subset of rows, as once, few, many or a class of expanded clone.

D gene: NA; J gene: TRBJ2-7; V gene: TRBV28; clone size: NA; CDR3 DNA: TGTGCCAGCAACTTTGGGGTTAGAACCTCCAACGAGCAGTACTTC; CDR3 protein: CASNFGVRTSNEQYF
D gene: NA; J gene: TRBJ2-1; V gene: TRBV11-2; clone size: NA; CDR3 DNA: TGTGCCAGCAGCTTAGTTAACTCCCAGGGTGAGCAGTTCTTC; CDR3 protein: CASSLVNSQGEQFF
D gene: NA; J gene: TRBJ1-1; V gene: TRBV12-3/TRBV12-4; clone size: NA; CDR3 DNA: TGTGCCAGCAGTTTGGGCCCGAACACTGAAGCTTTCTTT; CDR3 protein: CASSLGPNTEAFF
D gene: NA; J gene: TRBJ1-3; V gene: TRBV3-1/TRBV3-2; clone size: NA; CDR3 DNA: TGTGCCAGCAGCCAGACTGGAAACACCATATATTTT; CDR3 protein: CASSQTGNTIYF
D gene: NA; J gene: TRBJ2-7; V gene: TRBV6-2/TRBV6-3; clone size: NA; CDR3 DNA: TGTGCCAGCAGTAAAACAGGGCCCTACGAGCAGTACTTC; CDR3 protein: CASSKTGPYEQYF
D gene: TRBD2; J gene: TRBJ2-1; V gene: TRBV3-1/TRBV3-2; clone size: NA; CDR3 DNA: TGTGCCAGCAGCCAATCGTTAGCGGGAGGCAATGAGCAGTTCTTC; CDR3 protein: CASSQSLAGGNEQFF
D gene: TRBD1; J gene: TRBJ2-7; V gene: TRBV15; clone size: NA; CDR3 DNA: TGTGCCACCAGGCCTTTCGTGTCAGGGGGTTGGGACGAGCAGTACTTC; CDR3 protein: CATRPFVSGGWDEQYF
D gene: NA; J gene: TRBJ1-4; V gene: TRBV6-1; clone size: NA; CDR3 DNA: TGTGCCAGCAGTGAACCTCCCGGGGGGGGTGCGGATGAAAAACTGTTTTTT; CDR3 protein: CASSEPPGGGADEKLFF
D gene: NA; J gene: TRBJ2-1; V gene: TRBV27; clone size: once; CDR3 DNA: TGTGCCAGCAGTTTGGAGCCCCGCGGTTCCTACAATGAGCAGTTCTTC; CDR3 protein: CASSLEPRGSYNEQFF
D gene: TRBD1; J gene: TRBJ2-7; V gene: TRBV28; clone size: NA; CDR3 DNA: TGTGCCAGCAGGAAGACAGGGGGCTACGAGCAGTACTTC; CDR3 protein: CASRKTGGYEQYF
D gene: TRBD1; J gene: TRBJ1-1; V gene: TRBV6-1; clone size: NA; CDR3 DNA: TGTGCCAGCAGTGAGACAGGGTACGACACTGAAGCTTTCTTT; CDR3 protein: CASSETGYDTEAFF
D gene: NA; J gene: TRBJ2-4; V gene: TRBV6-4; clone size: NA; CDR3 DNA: TGTGCCAGCAGTGTTTCAGCTCTAGCCAAAAACATTCAGTACTTC; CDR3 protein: CASSVSALAKNIQYF
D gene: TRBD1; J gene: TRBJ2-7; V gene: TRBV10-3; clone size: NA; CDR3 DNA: TGTGCCATCAAGGGGGCCCTGGGCTACGAGCAGTACTTC; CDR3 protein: CAIKGALGYEQYF
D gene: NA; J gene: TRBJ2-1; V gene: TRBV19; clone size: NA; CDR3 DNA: TGTGCCAGTAGTATTAGCGTGGAGGGAAATGAGCAGTTCTTC; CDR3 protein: CASSISVEGNEQFF
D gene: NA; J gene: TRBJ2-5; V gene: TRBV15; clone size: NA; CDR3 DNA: TGTGCCACCAGCGCCAGGCATCAGGAGACCCAGTACTTC; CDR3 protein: CATSARHQETQYF
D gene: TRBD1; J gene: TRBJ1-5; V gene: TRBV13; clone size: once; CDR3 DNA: TGTGCCAGCAGCTGGGACAGAAATCAGCCCCAGCATTTT; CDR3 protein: CASSWDRNQPQHF